These 5 T cell receptor beta chains share one sample of origin, sequenced in a study of metastatic and nonmetastatic thyroid tumors (dated by TCRdb to 2020 to 2022). No treatment had been received by any patient before thyroid surgery. To prepare the library, PCR was applied. Sequencing used an Illumina HiSeq 4000. TCRdb handled the public reads itself, with Q25 trimming in fastp and clone calling in MiXCR, and kept productive beta chains. A total of 25,000 to 30,000 clones appear in this sample, roughly 4% of them only once. About 3.2% of the sample belongs to the ten largest clones. The sequencing sample was made of blood. These receptors originate from a male donor with papillary thyroid cancer or a benign thyroid nodule (not recorded which). Some clones in this sample may be carry-over from other donors' samples.

This clone ranks as medium-sized (0.01 to 0.1%). Its ends do not fully match the called genes, so a read error is possible. This chain's CDR3 is CASSLDAGTGETGELFF. The DNA for the CDR3 is TGTGCTAGCAGCTTAGATGCGGGGACAGGGGAGACCGGGGAGCTGTTTTTT. This chain uses TRBV7-7 with TRBJ2-2, with 10 bases matching TRBD1. Germline V gene data show CDR1 as SSHAT and CDR2 as FNYEAQ (reference sequence). The CDR3 has 17 amino acids. The whole variable domain, remainder taken from reference TRBV7-7 and TRBJ2-2, is GAGVSQSPRYKVTKRGQDVTLRCDPISSHATLYWYQQALGQGPEFLTYFNYEAQPDKSGLPSDRFSAERPEGSISTLTIQRTEQRDSAMYRCASSLDAGTGETGELFFGEGSRLTVL.

Ten or more counts support this clone. This chain connects TRBV7-9 to TRBJ2-3; TRBD2 aligns across 13 bases. The germline V gene has CDR1 SEHNR and CDR2 FQNEAQ (reference sequence). After removal of 5 bases from V and 6 bases from J, the junction contained 5 bases not matched to a gene. The length of the CDR3 is 15 residues. CDR3 loop: CASSMGLAGRDTQYF. Written as DNA, the CDR3 is TGTGCCAGCAGCATGGGACTAGCGGGGCGGGATACGCAGTATTTT.

This clone occurred a few times. V and J are TRBV6-2 or TRBV6-3 and TRBJ2-3, with D possibly being TRBD1 (6 bases). Germline assignment: CDR1 MNHEY and CDR2 SVGEGT. The CDR3 spans 15 residues. Trimming took off 8 bases at V and 9 bases at J, with 24 bases between the two ends. As DNA, the CDR3 is TGTGCCAGCCGCGATGGGATTGCAGGGGTCAGCACGCAGTATTTT. It is translated as CASRDGIAGVSTQYF.

The sample holds a few counts of this clone. The chain has TRBV7-7 and TRBJ2-3, with D perhaps TRBD1 or TRBD2 (5 bases each). V lost 3 bases and J 2 bases, leaving 9 bases between the germline ends. From germline, CDR1 is SSHAT and CDR2 FNYEAQ (reference sequence). The CDR3 runs 14 residues. The chain's CDR3 is CASSLGDLTDTQYF. DNA of the CDR3: TGTGCCAGCAGCTTGGGGGATCTCACAGATACGCAGTATTTT.

This rearrangement joins TRBV6-2 or TRBV6-3 to TRBJ1-4, with a possible D match to TRBD1 (5 bases). The V gene's germline CDR1 is MNHEY and CDR2 SVGEGT. The CDR3 covers 16 residues. The V end was cut by 6 bases, the J end by 1 base, with 15 bases between. This chain's CDR3 is CASRTVRGLTNEKLFF. CDR3 in DNA: TGTGCCAGCAGGACCGTGAGGGGTCTAACTAATGAAAAACTGTTTTTT.